This T cell receptor (beta chain) was captured in a study of graft-versus-host responses after intestinal transplantation (dated by TCRdb to 2020 to 2023). Regarding the complete study: The transplants that recipients received were multivisceral, liver-intestinal, or isolated intestinal. After intestinal transplantation, graft-versus-host and host-versus-graft alloreactive T cell clones in the graft, circulation and bone marrow were tracked using bulk TCR-beta CDR3 sequencing. Rather than going through the commercial service, samples from three later patients were sequenced in-house on an Illumina MiSeq and processed with MiXCR. A peak of at least 4% donor T cells among recipient peripheral blood mononuclear cells was the definition used for donor T cell macrochimerism. The cohort enrolled 20 to 30 intestinal transplant recipients including one retransplant, and a few patients lacking pretransplant specimens were excluded. Anti-thymocyte globulin induction was given to all recipients, followed by maintenance tacrolimus and steroids for approximately three years. To identify alloreactive clones, pre-transplant mixed lymphocyte reaction products were sequenced and then compared with unstimulated pre-transplant donor and recipient T cells. The investigation overall reported the following: The conclusions were limited by the relatively low number and heterogeneity of the intestinal transplant patients. Patients with donor T cell macrochimerism had high GvH to HvG T cell clonal ratios in their allografts. GvH clones turned up in recipient bone marrow, with some appearing earlier in ileal mucosa or blood, a pattern consistent with an intestinal mucosal origin. Early after transplant, peak levels of circulating GvH clones were found to be associated with declines in HvG clones.

A single count supports this clone. The specificity of this receptor is unknown. Per-base quality was not reported, and no clone a single base away is much larger than it. The time point tag for this specimen amounts to: cells obtained before transplantation from donor or recipient. CD3+CD4+ and CD3+CD8+ populations were FACS-sorted from unstimulated pre-transplant donor and recipient cells taken from spleen or lymph nodes. The library was made by the immunoSEQ multiplex PCR assay. For most patients, genomic DNA was isolated with the Qiagen DNeasy Blood and Tissue Kit and shipped frozen to Adaptive Biotechnologies for TCR sequencing. For most patients, genomic DNA was subjected to high-throughput TCR-beta CDR3 sequencing by Adaptive Biotechnologies. The authors' pipeline ran thus. TCR sequencing data were retrieved from Adaptive's ImmunoSEQ software for 18 patients, whereas a few other patients were processed with MiXCR and VDJtools. CD4 versus CD8 sorting errors were corrected by removing sequences found in both subsets at a frequency ratio below 5:1. CDR3 nucleotide sequences shared between donor and recipient were removed because the origin of such sequences could not be assigned. Alloreactive clones required at least 2-fold expansion over unstimulated cells and minimum CFSE-low frequency of 0.002% (template counts) or 0.001% (read counts). A clone was considered mappable if detected in the sequenced pre-transplant spleen, lymph node, or MLR CFSE-low populations of the donor or recipient. The cumulative frequency of alloreactive clones was calculated as a percentage of all sequences, weighted by copy number. TCRdb obtained this table from immuneACCESS and retained in-frame rearrangements with V and J assigned. These tables miss some clones; where compared with another copy, unresolved V genes account for less than half of the shortfall, and the remainder is unexplained. The V and J calls and clone size are taken from that table; D and trimming were inferred from the DNA. For this sample the table gives more than 85,000 clones, of which 85% to 95% were detected only once. Of the sample, roughly 0.069% is held by the ten largest clones.

CDR1 MDHEN and CDR2 SYDVKM were looked up in the germline V gene. The CDR3 covers 14 residues, taking in both the cysteine and the phenylalanine. The only DNA kept is the CDR3, 42 bases in frame from the first base. Compared with germline, V lacks 5 bases and J lacks 5 bases; bases without a gene match: 8. Sequencing was performed on unstimulated CD8+ T cells sorted from spleen or lymph node cells, taken before transplant. The receptor was isolated from a human donor who was the organ donor for an intestinal transplant. This chain joins TRBV28 to TRBJ2-7, and 8 junction bases match TRBD1. The CDR3 here reads CASSLRQGADEQYF. The nucleotide sequence is TGTGCCAGCAGTCTCAGGCAGGGGGCTGACGAGCAGTACTTC.